Given below is one TCR beta chain in context. The antigen is not known. Trimming took 8 bases from V and 6 from J, leaving 16 bases between them. This CDR3 has 14 amino acids. Germline CDR1 reads ENHRY; CDR2 reads SYGVKD. The data originate from a study of cytomegalovirus exposure and HLA in healthy donors. Across the study: It was reported in a later analysis that the 95 to 150 validation repertoires used the same platform as the approximately 670 first-cohort repertoires.

Measured with immunoSEQ multiplex PCR; TCRdb has only the in-frame clones, and not every one. The repertoire holds over 130,000 clones, with 70% to 90% as singletons. Study-level points and caveats: It was reportedly the case that the classifier diagnosed cytomegalovirus status with high specificity and sensitivity.

The donors belonged to the approximately 120-subject validation cohort, separate from the 666-subject first cohort. Input material: PBMCs. The clonotype originates from a man aged 18 to 35 in good health and CMV-seropositive. This chain links TRBV10-3 with TRBJ2-2; D perhaps matches TRBD2 (6 bases). The CDR3 nucleotides read TGTGCCATCGGGGCCTTACGGGGGTCCGGGGAGCTGTTTTTT. Its translation is CAIGALRGSGELFF.